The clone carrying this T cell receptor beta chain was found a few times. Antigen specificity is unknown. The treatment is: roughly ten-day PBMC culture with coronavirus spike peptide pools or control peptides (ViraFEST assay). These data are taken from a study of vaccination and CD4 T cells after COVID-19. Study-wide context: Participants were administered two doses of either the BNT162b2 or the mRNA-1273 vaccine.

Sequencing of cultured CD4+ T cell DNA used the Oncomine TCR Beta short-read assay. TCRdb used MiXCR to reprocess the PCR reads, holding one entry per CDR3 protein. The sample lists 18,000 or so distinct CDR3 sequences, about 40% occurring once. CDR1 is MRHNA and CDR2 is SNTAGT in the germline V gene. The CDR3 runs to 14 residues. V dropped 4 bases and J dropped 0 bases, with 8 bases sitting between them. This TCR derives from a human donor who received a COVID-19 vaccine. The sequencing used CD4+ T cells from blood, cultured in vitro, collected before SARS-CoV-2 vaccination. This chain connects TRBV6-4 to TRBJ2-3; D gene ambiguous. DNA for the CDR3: TGTGCCAGCAGTGTGACCGACAGCACAGATACGCAGTATTTT. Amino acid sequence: CASSVTDSTDTQYF.